Listed here are 8 T cell receptor beta chains from one sample, sequenced in a study of T cell repertoires in aging, cancer and after chemotherapy. Multiplex touch-down PCR with TRB-A/B primers amplified rearranged V-D-J TRB sequences. TCRdb reprocessed the multiplex PCR reads with MiXCR, giving one entry per CDR3 protein. Seen here are several thousand distinct CDR3 sequences, 23% observed once, and the top ten hold about 4.8%. Peripheral blood genomic DNA, not sorted cells or RNA, was the template. Sequenced: blood. These receptors originate from a human donor with a blood cancer.

This clonotype was detected only a few times. The chain links TRBV2 to TRBJ2-2; 12 bases map to TRBD2. The CDR3 extends over 14 amino acids. V lost 8 bases to trimming and J lost 6 bases; unmatched junction nucleotides: 4. The V gene's germline CDR1 is SNHLY and CDR2 FYNNEI. CDR3: CASSSGRAPGELFF. CDR3 sequence (DNA): TGTGCCAGCTCTAGCGGGAGGGCCCCCGGGGAGCTGTTTTTT.

This clonotype counts as medium-sized. This sequence joins TRBV29-1 and TRBJ1-2; D gene unclear. The CDR3 has 14 residues. Per germline, CDR1 SQVTM and CDR2 ANQGSEA. Trimming removed 6 bases at V and 2 bases at J, with 16 bases between. In DNA form, the CDR3 reads TGCAGCGTGGCAGAATGGGCCGGGAACTATGGCTACACCTTC. Its translation: CSVAEWAGNYGYTF.

This clonotype occurred a few times. The chain is built from TRBV12-3 or TRBV12-4 and TRBJ2-5; tentative D call: TRBD1 (5 bases). V lost 4 bases to trimming and J lost 5 bases, with 11 bases between them. The CDR3 spans 13 residues. The CDR3 loop reads CASSWGHGETQYF. The CDR3 DNA follows: TGTGCCAGCAGTTGGGGCCACGGGGAGACCCAGTACTTC.

This clonotype ranks as medium-sized. This chain uses TRBV6-1 with TRBJ2-7; 11 bases are shared with TRBD2. The germline V gene encodes CDR1 MNHNS and CDR2 SASEGT. V trimming: 3 bases; J trimming: 2 bases; junction bases outside the gene matches: 6. The CDR3 runs to 16 residues. Written as DNA, the CDR3 is TGTGCCAGCAGTGACTGGACTAGCGGGCGACCCTACGAGCAGTACTTC. It encodes CASSDWTSGRPYEQYF.

This clonotype was seen more than once but under ten times. The rearrangement joins TRBV18 to TRBJ1-1; D is uncertain. The CDR3 is 15 amino acids. Trimming pared 2 bases from V and 1 base from J, leaving 11 bases between. CDR1 is KGHSH and CDR2 is LQKENI in the germline V gene. CDR3 DNA sequence: TGTGCCAGCTCACCATTCGAGCAGAAGAACACTGAAGCTTTCTTT. It encodes CASSPFEQKNTEAFF.

This clonotype is labeled medium-sized (0.01 to 0.1%). The rearrangement links TRBV5-6 to TRBJ1-1; D remains ambiguous. The CDR3 is 12 residues long. V lost 0 bases to trimming and J lost 3 bases, with 3 bases between them. Germline-derived CDR1 and CDR2 are SGHDT and YYEEEE. CDR3 sequence (DNA): TGTGCCAGCAGCTTGGTGGACACTGAAGCTTTCTTT. Amino acid sequence: CASSLVDTEAFF.

The chain recombines TRBV18 with TRBJ2-3; the D is unclear. Trimming removed 3 bases at V and 9 bases at J, with 19 bases between. Germline CDR1 and CDR2: KGHSH and LQKENI. This CDR3 comprises 15 residues. CDR3 residues: CASSPIIESRATQYF. DNA for the CDR3: TGTGCCAGCTCACCTATTATAGAGTCTAGAGCCACGCAGTATTTT.

This clonotype ranks as medium-sized (0.01 to 0.1%). V gene TRBV19 combines with J gene TRBJ1-2; 11 bases are shared with TRBD1. The CDR3 consists of 16 residues. Trimming at V came to 7 bases and at J to 3 bases, leaving 10 bases not matched to a gene. Germline CDR1 reads LNHDA; CDR2 reads SQIVND (reference sequence). The CDR3 protein is CASTRTGGAYYYGYTF. DNA of the CDR3: TGTGCCAGTACTCGGACAGGGGGCGCATATTACTATGGCTACACCTTC.